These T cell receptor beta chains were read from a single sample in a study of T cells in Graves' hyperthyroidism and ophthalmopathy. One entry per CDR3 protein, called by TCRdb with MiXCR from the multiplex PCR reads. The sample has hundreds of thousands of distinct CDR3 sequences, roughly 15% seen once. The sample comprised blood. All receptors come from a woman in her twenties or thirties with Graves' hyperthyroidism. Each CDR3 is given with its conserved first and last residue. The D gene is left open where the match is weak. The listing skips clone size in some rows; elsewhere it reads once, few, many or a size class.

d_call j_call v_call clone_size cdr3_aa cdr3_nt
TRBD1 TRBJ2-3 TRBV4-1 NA CASSQTGTGADTQYF TGCGCCAGCAGCCAAACCGGGACAGGGGCAGATACGCAGTATTTT
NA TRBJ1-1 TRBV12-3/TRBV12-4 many CASSHTGTEAFF TGTGCCAGCAGTCATACAGGCACAGAAGCTTTCTTT
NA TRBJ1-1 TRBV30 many CAWGRGEAFF TGTGCCTGGGGACGAGGGGAAGCTTTCTTT
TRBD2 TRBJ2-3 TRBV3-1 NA CASSQEVVPVTSGRARTDTQYF TGTGCCAGCAGCCAAGAGGTAGTCCCCGTGACTAGCGGGAGGGCCCGAACAGATACGCAGTATTTT
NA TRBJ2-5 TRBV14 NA CASSPDLDRPQETQYF TGTGCCAGCAGCCCGGACCTGGACAGACCCCAAGAGACCCAGTACTTC
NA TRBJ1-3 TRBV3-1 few CASSQDLPGYGNTIYF TGTGCCAGCAGCCAAGACCTGCCCGGGTATGGAAACACCATATATTTT
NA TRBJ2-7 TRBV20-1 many CSARAPGGYEQYF TGCAGTGCTAGAGCCCCCGGCGGCTACGAGCAGTACTTC
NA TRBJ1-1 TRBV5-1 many CASRSAVGGTEAFF TGCGCCAGCAGGTCCGCGGTGGGGGGCACTGAAGCTTTCTTT
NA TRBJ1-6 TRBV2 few CASSEEGRVNSPLHF TGTGCCAGCAGTGAAGAGGGCAGGGTCAATTCACCCCTCCACTTT
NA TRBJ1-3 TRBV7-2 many CASTRQSVNTIYF TGTGCCAGCACCCGACAGTCCGTAAACACCATATATTTT
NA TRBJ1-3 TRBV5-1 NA CASSADPGNTIYF TGCGCCAGCAGCGCAGACCCTGGAAACACCATATATTTT
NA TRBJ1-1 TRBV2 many CASSEEDGTEAFF TGTGCCAGCAGTGAAGAGGACGGCACTGAAGCTTTCTTT
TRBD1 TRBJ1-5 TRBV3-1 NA CASWTGDQPQHF TGTGCCAGTTGGACAGGGGATCAGCCCCAGCATTTT
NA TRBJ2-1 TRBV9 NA CASSVAQGWNEQFF TGTGCCAGCAGCGTAGCGCAGGGGTGGAATGAGCAGTTCTTC
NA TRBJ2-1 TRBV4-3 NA CASSQDLDTPSSYNEQFF TGCGCCAGCAGCCAAGATCTGGACACACCAAGCTCCTACAATGAGCAGTTCTTC
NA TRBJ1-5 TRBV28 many CASSGMENQPQHF TGTGCCAGCAGCGGAATGGAAAATCAGCCCCAGCATTTT
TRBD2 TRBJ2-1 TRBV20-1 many CSARDGSLGLAGDEQFF TGCAGTGCTAGAGATGGGTCTTTAGGACTAGCGGGAGATGAGCAGTTCTTC
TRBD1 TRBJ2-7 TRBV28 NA CASSLDRGFTYEQYF TGTGCCAGCAGTTTGGACAGGGGCTTTACCTACGAGCAGTACTTC
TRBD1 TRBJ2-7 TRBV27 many CASSTWTGGYEQYF TGTGCCAGCAGTACCTGGACAGGGGGCTACGAGCAGTACTTC
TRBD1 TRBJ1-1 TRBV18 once CASSPRISQTGREAFF TGTGCCAGCTCACCACGGATTTCCCAGACAGGGCGGGAGGCTTTCTTT
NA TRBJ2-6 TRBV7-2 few CASSAPGQSGGANVLTF TGTGCCAGCAGCGCCCCGGGACAATCGGGCGGGGCCAACGTCCTGACTTTC
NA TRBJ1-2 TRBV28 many CASSPLEGYYGYTF TGTGCCAGCAGTCCCCTAGAGGGCTACTATGGCTACACCTTC
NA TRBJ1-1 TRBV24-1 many CATSDGMREGAFF TGTGCCACCAGCGACGGCATGAGGGAAGGAGCTTTCTTT
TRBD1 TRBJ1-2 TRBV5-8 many CASSLWTGVNYGYTF TGTGCCAGCAGCTTGTGGACAGGGGTTAACTATGGCTACACCTTC
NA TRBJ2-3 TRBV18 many CASSPPGLTGTQYF TGTGCCAGCTCACCGCCGGGCCTAACGGGTACGCAGTATTTT
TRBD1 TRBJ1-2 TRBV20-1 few CSARAGGSYGYTF TGCAGTGCGCGCGCAGGGGGCAGCTATGGCTACACCTTC
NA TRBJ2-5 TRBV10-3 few CAISELSQDRQETQYF TGTGCCATCAGTGAGCTCAGCCAGGACAGACAAGAGACCCAGTACTTC
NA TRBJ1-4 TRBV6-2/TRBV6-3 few CASNNVRGDEKLFF TGTGCCAGCAACAATGTCAGAGGGGATGAAAAACTGTTTTTT
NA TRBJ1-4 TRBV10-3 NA CAIKSSDINEKLFF TGTGCCATCAAATCGTCGGACATTAATGAAAAACTGTTTTTT
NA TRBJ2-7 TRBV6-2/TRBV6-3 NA CASSYPRRLVLDYEQYF TGTGCCAGCAGTTACCCCAGAAGACTAGTTCTGGACTACGAGCAGTACTTC